This passage covers 14 T cell receptor beta chains from one sample sequenced in a study of cytomegalovirus exposure and HLA in healthy donors listed by TCRdb under 2017. Library creation used the immunoSEQ multiplex PCR assay. For the multiplex PCR, a mixture combining 60 forward primers for TCR Vbeta segments and 13 reverse primers for TCR Jbeta segments was used. Here the immuneACCESS table is served through TCRdb, limited to in-frame sequences with V and J called. Missing clones are a known gap in these copies; in checked studies unresolved V genes cover under half, and the rest lacks a known reason. This sample holds 95,000 to 100,000 clones; 60% to 75% were observed only once. The leading ten clones occupy less than 11% of the sample. Sequences were obtained from PBMCs. The receptor set was obtained from a man aged 45-65 years in good health and CMV-seronegative.

The genes are TRBV15 and TRBJ1-4; 7 bases line up with TRBD1. J gave up 7 bases and V 0 bases, and 2 bases lay outside the gene matches. The CDR3 consists of 14 residues. CDR1 LNHNV and CDR2 YYDKDF come from the germline V gene (reference sequence). In DNA, the CDR3 is TGTGCCACCAGCAGAGACAGGGGGAGTGAAAAACTGTTTTTT. This encodes CATSRDRGSEKLFF. Full variable domain (outside the CDR3, taken from reference TRBV15 and TRBJ1-4): DAMVIQNPRYQVTQFGKPVTLSCSQTLNHNVMYWYQQKSSQAPKLLFHYYDKDFNNEADTPDNFQSRRPNTSFCFLDIRSPGLGDTAMYLCATSRDRGSEKLFFGSGTQLSVL.

This clone came up once. V gene TRBV15 combines with J gene TRBJ2-7; a weak D match, TRBD1 (5 bases). The V and J ends lost 0 bases and 2 bases respectively, with 23 bases between them. This CDR3 has 19 residues. The V gene's germline CDR1 is LNHNV and CDR2 YYDKDF (reference sequence). The CDR3 nucleotides read TGTGCCACCAGCAGAGATCGTGGTTCAGGCCGGACAACTCCCTACGAGCAGTACTTC. It encodes CATSRDRGSGRTTPYEQYF.

This clone was detected only a few times. This sequence joins TRBV5-4 and TRBJ2-5, with 8 nucleotides matching TRBD2. In germline, CDR1 is SGHNT, CDR2 YYREEE (reference sequence). Trimming removed 4 bases from V and 1 base from J; junction bases left unmatched: 3. This CDR3 is built from 14 residues. Here the CDR3 DNA reads TGTGCCAGCAGCACCGGGACTAGCCAAGAGACCCAGTACTTC. Protein: CASSTGTSQETQYF.

The chain is built from TRBV4-2 and TRBJ2-1; TRBD2 matches at 9 bases. V shed 4 bases and J 3 bases; nucleotides not matched to a gene: 7. The CDR3 loop spans 16 amino acids. The germline gives CDR1 LGHNA, CDR2 YNFKEQ. CDR3 protein: CASSPGSGGSYNEQFF. CDR3 DNA: TGTGCCAGCAGCCCCGGTAGCGGGGGCAGCTACAATGAGCAGTTCTTC.

V is TRBV2 and J is TRBJ2-7; 7 nucleotides agree with TRBD1. The CDR3 totals 14 residues. Trimming removed 9 bases from V and 2 bases from J; junction bases left unmatched: 10. The germline CDR1 and CDR2 sequences are SNHLY and FYNNEI. As DNA, the CDR3 is TGTGCCAGTCGGCGGGCAGGGGGAACCTACGAGCAGTACTTC. This gives the protein CASRRAGGTYEQYF.

V is TRBV6-1 and J is TRBJ1-1, with 7 bases identical to TRBD1. Germline V gene data show CDR1 as MNHNS and CDR2 as SASEGT. The trim removed 5 bases at V and 1 base at J, leaving 7 bases unmatched. The length of the CDR3 is 15 residues. CDR3 sequence: CASSSRQGKNTEAFF. The CDR3 nucleotides read TGTGCCAGCAGTTCCCGACAGGGAAAGAACACTGAAGCTTTCTTT.

This chain joins TRBV10-3 and TRBJ1-5; 9 positions match TRBD1. Looked up from germline, CDR1 is ENHRY and CDR2 is SYGVKD. V was pared by 4 bases and J by 5 bases, with 3 bases of the junction left unmatched. This CDR3 comprises 14 residues. This CDR3 reads CAISGGDRDQPQHF. The DNA of the CDR3 is TGTGCCATCAGTGGGGGGGACAGGGATCAGCCCCAGCATTTT.

V is TRBV9 and J is TRBJ2-2; 7 nucleotides match TRBD1. Looked up from germline, CDR1 is SGDLS and CDR2 is YYNGEE. This CDR3 contains 17 residues. Germline trimming cut 0 bases from V and 3 bases from J; bases unmatched to any gene: 8. The CDR3 DNA reads as TGTGCCAGCAGCGTAGATGGGCAGGGGGTAGACACCGGGGAGCTGTTTTTT. This gives the protein CASSVDGQGVDTGELFF.

V and J are TRBV27 and TRBJ1-1; D might be TRBD1 (5 bases). Germline V CDR1 and CDR2: MNHEY, SMNVEV (reference sequence). V was shortened by 2 bases and J by 6 bases, with 10 bases between the two germline ends. The CDR3 has 13 residues. In DNA, the CDR3 is TGTGCCAGCAGTTTAGGGAGGGGTCCTGAAGCTTTCTTT. The encoded protein is CASSLGRGPEAFF.

Written as DNA, the CDR3 is TGCGCCAGCAGCTTGGAGGACAGGGGGCTTGAGACCCAGTACTTC. Translated: CASSLEDRGLETQYF. This chain joins TRBV5-1 and TRBJ2-5; 11 nucleotides match TRBD1. The junction had 3 bases not matched to a gene; V was cut back by 0 bases and J by 5 bases. Germline V gene sequence: CDR1 SGHRS, CDR2 YFSETQ. The CDR3 totals 15 residues.

The chain has TRBV7-9 and TRBJ2-1; 10 bases map to TRBD1. V shed 5 bases, J shed 7 bases, and the junction held 11 bases outside the gene matches. This CDR3 region has 16 residues. Per germline, CDR1 SEHNR and CDR2 FQNEAQ (reference sequence). The chain's CDR3 is CASSHHVGTGVNEQFF. The DNA for the CDR3 is TGTGCCAGCAGCCATCACGTGGGGACAGGGGTAAATGAGCAGTTCTTC.

This chain uses TRBV5-1 with TRBJ2-2; possible D gene TRBD2, 6 bases. Germline V gives CDR1 SGHRS, CDR2 YFSETQ. V was shortened by 2 bases and J by 0 bases, with 8 bases between the two germline ends. The CDR3 has 15 amino acids. CDR3 nucleotide sequence: TGCGCCAGCAGCTTAGGCGGGACGAACACCGGGGAGCTGTTTTTT. Translated, it gives CASSLGGTNTGELFF.

The rearrangement uses TRBV6-5 and TRBJ2-7; TRBD1 might be the D (5 bases). This CDR3 region has 13 residues. Germline CDR1 MNHEY, CDR2 SVGAGI. V lost 2 bases, J lost 5 bases, and 10 bases lay in between. CDR3 region: CASSYRGKNEQYF. The CDR3 coding sequence is TGTGCCAGCAGTTACAGGGGTAAAAACGAGCAGTACTTC.

The chain combines TRBV5-1 with TRBJ2-1, with D perhaps TRBD2 (6 bases). CDR3 length: 14 residues. Germline CDR1 is SGHRS and CDR2 is YFSETQ. Trimming took off 5 bases at V and 5 bases at J, with 14 bases between the two ends. This CDR3 reads CASRGLGTDNEQFF. Written as DNA, the CDR3 is TGCGCCAGCAGAGGATTGGGGACTGACAATGAGCAGTTCTTC.